A single sample gave rise to the 17 T cell receptor beta chains below, sequenced in a study of blood T cell repertoires in COVID-19. Data came from immunoSEQ multiplex PCR; TCRdb stores just in-frame clones and leaves some out. The sample lists about 200,000 clones, about 90% seen once, with 2% to 2.5% in the top ten. The specimen was PBMCs or T cells enriched from blood (not recorded which). Receptors were obtained from a woman aged 25 to 39 who had recovered from COVID-19.

J is TRBJ1-6 and V is TRBV7-8, with TRBD1 as a possible D gene (5 bases). The CDR3 is 15 residues long. Looked up from germline, CDR1 is SGHVS and CDR2 is FQNEAQ. V dropped 1 base and J dropped 6 bases, with 10 bases sitting between them. CDR3 region: CASSLVRATNSPLHF. DNA for the CDR3: TGTGCCAGCAGCTTAGTCAGGGCTACTAATTCACCCCTCCACTTT. The full variable domain, its missing parts supplied by reference TRBV7-8 and TRBJ1-6, is GAGVSQSPRYKVAKRGQDVALRCDPISGHVSLFWYQQALGQGPEFLTYFQNEAQLDKSGLPSDRFFAERPEGSVSTLKIQRTQQEDSAVYLCASSLVRATNSPLHFGNGTRLTVT.

V usage is TRBV5-6 and J usage is TRBJ1-2; perhaps TRBD1 as D (5 bases). V dropped 4 bases and J dropped 7 bases, with 17 bases sitting between them. This CDR3 contains 14 residues. Germline loops: CDR1 SGHDT, CDR2 YYEEEE. The CDR3 sequence: CASSPWVRVAGYTF. CDR3 coding DNA: TGTGCCAGCAGCCCCTGGGTCAGGGTGGCTGGCTACACCTTC.

This chain links TRBV11-2 with TRBJ2-7; tentatively, D is TRBD2 (6 bases). The CDR3 extends over 15 amino acids. The V end lost 5 bases, the J end lost 0 bases, and 14 bases lay between the germline ends. CDR1 SGHAT and CDR2 FQNNGV come from the germline V gene. The CDR3: CASSLNRDSSYEQYF. CDR3 bases: TGTGCCAGCAGCCTAAACCGGGACTCCTCCTACGAGCAGTACTTC. Full variable domain (missing parts from reference TRBV11-2 and TRBJ2-7): EAGVAQSPRYKIIEKRQSVAFWCNPISGHATLYWYQQILGQGPKLLIQFQNNGVVDDSQLPKDRFSAERLKGVDSTLKIQPAKLEDSAVYLCASSLNRDSSYEQYFGPGTRLTVT.

V is TRBV7-3 and J is TRBJ1-1; a possible D gene is TRBD1 (5 bases). The germline V gene encodes CDR1 SGHTA and CDR2 FQGTGA. Trimming removed 8 bases at V and 1 base at J, with 11 bases between. This CDR3 contains 13 residues. CDR3 region: CASSAGGNTEAFF. Written as DNA, the CDR3 is TGTGCCAGCTCGGCCGGGGGGAACACTGAAGCTTTCTTT.

The chain combines TRBV27 with TRBJ1-5; D gene unclear. The V gene lost 10 bases and the J gene lost 0 bases, with 13 bases spanning the gap. CDR3 size: 14 residues. Per the germline V gene, CDR1 is MNHEY and CDR2 is SMNVEV (reference sequence). DNA of the CDR3: TGTGCCACCTCCGGGGTTTATAGCAATCAGCCCCAGCATTTT. It specifies CATSGVYSNQPQHF.

The genes are TRBV6-5 and TRBJ1-4; a weak D match, TRBD1 (6 bases). V was clipped by 2 bases and J by 5 bases, with 9 bases between them. The germline gives CDR1 MNHEY, CDR2 SVGAGI. The CDR3 has 14 amino acids. The CDR3: CASSYAGQNEKLFF. The CDR3 nucleotides are TGTGCCAGCAGTTACGCAGGACAGAATGAAAAACTGTTTTTT.

The chain joins TRBV5-1 to TRBJ1-1; TRBD1 matches 7 bases. Unmatched junction bases numbered 5, after V lost 1 base and J lost 5 bases. The CDR3 consists of 14 residues. Germline CDR1 reads SGHRS; CDR2 reads YFSETQ. As DNA, the CDR3 is TGCGCCAGCAGCTTGAACAGGGGAGGAACTGAAGCTTTCTTT. Protein sequence: CASSLNRGGTEAFF.

The chain employs TRBV19 and TRBJ2-2; TRBD1 might be the D (5 bases). CDR1 and CDR2 (germline): LNHDA, SQIVND (reference sequence). Trimming cost V 0 bases and J 2 bases, with 10 bases left between them. There are 16 residues in the CDR3. CDR3 residues: CASSIERTSNTGELFF. The CDR3 nucleotides read TGTGCCAGTAGTATAGAGAGGACAAGCAACACCGGGGAGCTGTTTTTT.

The chain employs TRBV5-5 and TRBJ1-5; a possible D gene is TRBD1 (6 bases). The CDR3 has 15 residues. Germline loops: CDR1 SGHKS, CDR2 YYEKEE (reference sequence). V lost 4 bases, J lost 3 bases, and 14 bases lay in between. In nucleotides, the CDR3 is TGTGCCAGCAGCCAAACCCGGGGGGCCAATCAGCCCCAGCATTTT. This codes for CASSQTRGANQPQHF.

This clone came up once. This chain connects TRBV27 to TRBJ2-2; D call uncertain. CDR3 size: 13 residues. Germline loops: CDR1 MNHEY, CDR2 SMNVEV (reference sequence). The ends were cut back, 3 bases at V and 1 base at J, with 3 bases in the middle. The CDR3 DNA is TGTGCCAGCAGTTTGAGGAACACCGGGGAGCTGTTTTTT. Encoded protein: CASSLRNTGELFF.

J is TRBJ2-7 and V is TRBV11-3; D unclear. The CDR3 has 13 residues. Trimming shortened V by 2 bases and J by 2 bases, and 7 bases separated the two germline ends. Germline lookup yields CDR1 SGHNT and CDR2 YENEEA. The CDR3: CASSLRVTYEQYF. CDR3 sequence (DNA): TGTGCCAGCAGCTTACGCGTAACCTACGAGCAGTACTTC.

This chain links TRBV7-8 with TRBJ2-2; 9 bases are shared with TRBD2. Germline lookup yields CDR1 SGHVS and CDR2 FQNEAQ. The CDR3 has 17 residues. The junction had 8 bases not matched to a gene; V was cut back by 0 bases and J by 6 bases. For the CDR3, the DNA is TGTGCCAGCAGCTTAGCGGGTCTAGCGGGGATGGCCGGGGAGCTGTTTTTT. Protein sequence: CASSLAGLAGMAGELFF.

CDR3 loop: CSVSRTGVNYGYTF. The CDR3 nucleotides read TGCAGCGTTTCTAGGACAGGGGTTAACTATGGCTACACCTTC. J is TRBJ1-2 and V is TRBV29-1; 9 bases agree with TRBD1. The CDR3 is 14 residues long. Germline V lookup: CDR1 SQVTM, CDR2 ANQGSEA. V shed 5 bases and J 1 base; nucleotides not matched to a gene: 5.

This clone was observed a handful of times. V gene TRBV16 combines with J gene TRBJ1-1; no firm D call. V was shortened by 5 bases and J by 0 bases, with 7 bases between the two germline ends. Germline V gene lookup returns CDR1 KGHSY and CDR2 FQNENV. CDR3 size: 13 residues. CDR3 coding DNA: TGTGCCAGCAGCAAAACAGTGAACACTGAAGCTTTCTTT. Translating gives CASSKTVNTEAFF.

The J gene is TRBJ2-3, the V gene TRBV9; 11 nucleotides align to TRBD2. Germline CDR1 is SGDLS and CDR2 is YYNGEE. The CDR3 loop spans 15 amino acids. V gave up 0 bases and J gave up 7 bases; unmatched junction bases: 4. The CDR3 DNA sequence: TGTGCCAGCAGCGTAGATAGCGGGGGGGCTTATACGCAGTATTTT. Translating gives CASSVDSGGAYTQYF.

The count of this clone is one. The chain is built from TRBV15 and TRBJ2-1; TRBD2 aligns across 7 bases. The CDR3 runs to 13 residues. V was pared by 6 bases and J by 4 bases, with 3 bases of the junction left unmatched. From germline, CDR1 is LNHNV and CDR2 YYDKDF (reference sequence). The DNA of the CDR3 is TGTGCCACCAGGGCTAGCGGTTACAATGAGCAGTTCTTC. Translation gives CATRASGYNEQFF.

CDR3 nucleotide sequence: TGTGCCAGCAGCGTAGGAGATCCTTATGAAAAACTGTTTTTT. Its protein is CASSVGDPYEKLFF. V gene TRBV9 combines with J gene TRBJ1-4; D unclear. The ends were cut back, 0 bases at V and 6 bases at J, with 9 bases in the middle. Germline CDR1 reads SGDLS; CDR2 reads YYNGEE. This CDR3 spans 14 amino acids.